Below, 29 T cell receptor beta chains from the same sample are listed, as sequenced in a study of blood T cells in healthy people across ages. The second PCR ran about 6 to 12 cycles with a sample-barcoded 5' primer and J-beta primers. TCRdb reprocessed the 5' RACE reads via MiXCR and lists one record per CDR3 protein. This sample has about 1.4 million distinct CDR3 sequences, with roughly 59% found just once. The sample was blood. The receptors come from a man younger than 35 in good health.

This chain connects TRBV20-1 to TRBJ2-1; 14 nucleotides align to TRBD2. The germline CDR1 and CDR2 sequences are DFQATT and SNEGSKA (reference sequence). V shed 0 bases and J 12 bases; nucleotides not matched to a gene: 7. The CDR3 contains 15 residues. The CDR3 nucleotides are TGCAGTGCTAGAGACGGGACTAGCGGGGGCTGGGGGCAGTTCTTC. Protein sequence: CSARDGTSGGWGQFF.

V and J are TRBV2 and TRBJ2-1; TRBD2 aligns across 13 bases. This CDR3 region has 15 residues. Trimming removed 5 bases from V and 4 bases from J; junction bases left unmatched: 2. Germline V gene lookup returns CDR1 SNHLY and CDR2 FYNNEI. CDR3 in amino acids: CASSTSGGAYNEQFF. CDR3 DNA sequence: TGTGCCAGCAGTACTAGCGGGGGGGCTTACAATGAGCAGTTCTTC.

The V gene is TRBV29-1, the J gene TRBJ2-1, with 7 bases matching TRBD1. The CDR3 has 13 residues. The ends lost 4 bases at V and 8 bases at J; junction bases unmatched: 8. Germline loops: CDR1 SQVTM, CDR2 ANQGSEA. The CDR3 sequence: CSVARTGSDEQFF. CDR3 DNA sequence: TGCAGCGTTGCCCGGACAGGATCGGATGAGCAGTTCTTC.

V usage is TRBV4-3 and J usage is TRBJ2-2; D unclear. Germline CDR1 LGHNA, CDR2 YSLEER. V lost 4 bases, J lost 4 bases, and 22 bases lay in between. The CDR3 totals 18 residues. The CDR3 DNA reads TGCGCCAGCAGCCGAGTCGCTGAGGTGGCTAAAAGCACCGGGGAGCTGTTTTTT. Its protein is CASSRVAEVAKSTGELFF.

This clonotype was seen only a few times. This chain uses TRBV20-1 with TRBJ2-4, with TRBD2 matching over 7 bases. The DNA end lines up better with TRBJ2-7; the J call may be wrong. Germline values: CDR1 DFQATT, CDR2 SNEGSKA (reference sequence). CDR3 length: 14 amino acids. As DNA, the CDR3 is TGCAGTGCTACCGTTAGCGGGCTAACCTACGAGCAGTACTTC. It translates to CSATVSGLTYEQYF.

CDR3 amino acids: CSVRVQSLGNTEAFF. In DNA form, the CDR3 reads TGCAGCGTTCGGGTTCAATCTTTGGGGAACACTGAAGCTTTCTTT. The V call is TRBV29-1, the J call TRBJ1-1; D is undetermined. Germline CDR1 is SQVTM and CDR2 is ANQGSEA. The CDR3 totals 15 residues. The V end lost 5 bases, the J end lost 1 base, and 17 bases lay between the germline ends.

This sequence joins TRBV7-8 and TRBJ2-1, with TRBD2 matching 12 bases. V trimming: 2 bases; J trimming: 5 bases; junction bases outside the gene matches: 7. This CDR3 is 17 amino acids long. Germline lookup yields CDR1 SGHVS and CDR2 FQNEAQ. CDR3: CASSLLTSGRPHNEQFF. In DNA, the CDR3 is TGTGCCAGCAGCTTACTTACTAGCGGGAGGCCCCACAATGAGCAGTTCTTC.

The chain has TRBV7-2 and TRBJ2-2; D gene ambiguous. The ends were cut back, 6 bases at V and 7 bases at J, with 6 bases in the middle. Germline loops: CDR1 SGHTA, CDR2 FQGNSA. CDR3 length: 11 amino acids. CDR3 loop: CASSPDGELFF. The CDR3 DNA reads TGTGCCAGCAGTCCGGACGGGGAGCTGTTTTTT.

The chain carries TRBV5-1 and TRBJ2-3; 9 nucleotides align to TRBD2. This CDR3 has 16 residues. V shed 2 bases and J 4 bases; nucleotides not matched to a gene: 8. The germline gives CDR1 SGHRS, CDR2 YFSETQ. The CDR3 spells CASSLRLAVPPDTQYF. Here the CDR3 DNA reads TGCGCCAGCAGCTTACGACTAGCGGTGCCCCCAGATACGCAGTATTTT. The full variable domain, completed using reference TRBV5-1 and TRBJ2-3, is KAGVTQTPRYLIKTRGQQVTLSCSPISGHRSVSWYQQTPGQGLQFLFEYFSETQRNKGNFPGRFSGRQFSNSRSEMNVSTLELGDSALYLCASSLRLAVPPDTQYFGPGTRLTVL.

The V gene is TRBV29-1, the J gene TRBJ1-2, with D uncertain. This CDR3 region has 10 residues. V shed 6 bases and J shed 11 bases, with 13 bases lying between them. Germline V gene data show CDR1 as SQVTM and CDR2 as ANQGSEA. The CDR3 sequence: CSVDEGGYTF. DNA of the CDR3: TGCAGCGTAGACGAGGGTGGGTACACCTTC.

CDR3 in amino acids: CASSPPRTVVGNEQFF. The CDR3 coding sequence is TGTGCCAGCAGCCCCCCCAGGACAGTCGTTGGCAATGAGCAGTTCTTC. This chain connects TRBV4-2 to TRBJ2-1; possibly TRBD1 for D (6 bases). The V end was cut by 4 bases, the J end by 6 bases, with 19 bases between. This CDR3 contains 16 residues. Germline V gene lookup returns CDR1 LGHNA and CDR2 YNFKEQ.

The genes are TRBV5-5 and TRBJ1-3; perhaps TRBD1 as D (5 bases). Germline V gene sequence: CDR1 SGHKS, CDR2 YYEKEE (reference sequence). Trimming took off 2 bases at V and 2 bases at J, with 14 bases between the two ends. The CDR3 is made up of 16 amino acids. CDR3 bases: TGTGCCAGCAGCTTCTCGACGACAGAGACTGGAAACACCATATATTTT. The encoded protein is CASSFSTTETGNTIYF.

This clonotype was seen only a few times. V gene TRBV20-1 combines with J gene TRBJ1-1; 7 bases fit TRBD1. Per the germline V gene, CDR1 is DFQATT and CDR2 is SNEGSKA (reference sequence). This CDR3 region has 14 residues. Unmatched junction bases numbered 11, after V lost 5 bases and J lost 5 bases. CDR3 residues: CSAPQTGMVTEAFF. The DNA for the CDR3 is TGCAGTGCTCCCCAGACAGGGATGGTGACTGAAGCTTTCTTT.

The chain combines TRBV6-5 with TRBJ2-7, with D maybe TRBD2 (6 bases). Between the trimmed V and J ends, which lost 3 bases and 2 bases, there was a span of 14 bases. Germline V gene data show CDR1 as MNHEY and CDR2 as SVGAGI. The CDR3 is 15 amino acids. CDR3 coding DNA: TGTGCCAGCAGTTATTTCGGGGGTAACACCTACGAGCAGTACTTC. It encodes CASSYFGGNTYEQYF.

This clonotype was detected a few times. The V gene is TRBV10-3, the J gene TRBJ2-3; 9 bases map to TRBD2. Germline CDR1 reads ENHRY; CDR2 reads SYGVKD. J was trimmed by 3 bases and V by 8 bases; bases with no gene match: 12. This CDR3 contains 16 residues. The chain's CDR3 is CAIARGGAGRTDTQYF. The CDR3 DNA reads as TGTGCCATCGCTCGCGGGGGGGCTGGGAGGACAGATACGCAGTATTTT.

This clonotype was seen a handful of times. CDR3 sequence (DNA): TGTGCCAGCAGCAGGGAGGCGGGAGACGACTACGAGCAGTACTTC. Translated, it gives CASSREAGDDYEQYF. V gene TRBV6-4 combines with J gene TRBJ2-4; TRBD2 agrees at 7 bases. The last part of the DNA fits TRBJ2-7 better; the J call may be wrong. From germline, CDR1 is MRHNA and CDR2 SNTAGT. The CDR3 consists of 15 residues.

V and J are TRBV20-1 and TRBJ2-4; possibly TRBD2 for D (6 bases). V was clipped by 6 bases and J by 6 bases, with 12 bases between them. The CDR3 runs 12 residues. Germline lookup yields CDR1 DFQATT and CDR2 SNEGSKA (reference sequence). The CDR3 DNA reads TGCAGTGCAGTGACCGGGGGAAACATTCAGTACTTC. Amino acid sequence: CSAVTGGNIQYF.

V is TRBV29-1 and J is TRBJ2-2; 7 bases fit TRBD1. From germline, CDR1 is SQVTM and CDR2 ANQGSEA. The V gene end was trimmed by 1 base and the J gene end by 5 bases; junction bases not matched to a gene: 7. The CDR3 runs 15 residues. The CDR3 protein is CSVEAFPGGTGELFF. The CDR3 nucleotides read TGCAGCGTTGAAGCCTTCCCAGGGGGAACCGGGGAGCTGTTTTTT.

This clonotype was detected a few times. The chain uses TRBV12-3 or TRBV12-4 and TRBJ1-6; 7 nucleotides agree with TRBD1. CDR3 length: 13 residues. The J segment lost 7 bases and the V segment lost 5 bases, leaving 2 bases of the junction unmatched. This CDR3 is CASSEGANSPLHF. The DNA of the CDR3 is TGTGCCAGCAGTGAGGGGGCAAATTCACCCCTCCACTTT.

The chain carries TRBV28 and TRBJ1-2; 10 bases are a match to TRBD1. Germline assignment: CDR1 MDHEN and CDR2 SYDVKM. This CDR3 comprises 17 residues. Trimming cost V 6 bases and J 6 bases; bases outside gene matches: 16. The CDR3 reads CASSHSGTGVLRDGYTF. CDR3 bases: TGTGCCAGCAGCCACTCCGGGACAGGGGTTCTTCGGGATGGCTACACCTTC.

This chain joins TRBV7-2 and TRBJ2-3; TRBD2 matches 10 bases. CDR3 size: 14 residues. Germline V lookup: CDR1 SGHTA, CDR2 FQGNSA. With V trimmed by 5 bases and J by 7 bases, 6 bases remained unmatched. The CDR3 sequence is CASSVLAGENTQYF. The CDR3, as DNA: TGTGCCAGCAGCGTCCTAGCGGGAGAGAATACGCAGTATTTT.

The gene calls are TRBV7-2 and TRBJ2-3; weak D call: TRBD2 (6 bases). The V gene lost 1 base and the J gene lost 2 bases, with 10 bases spanning the gap. The CDR3 sequence is 15 residues long. CDR1 and CDR2 from the germline V gene are SGHTA and FQGNSA. The CDR3 sequence is CASSLEGRDTDTQYF. The CDR3 DNA is TGTGCCAGCAGCTTAGAGGGGCGGGACACAGATACGCAGTATTTT.

This clonotype was counted once. The rearrangement joins TRBV4-1 to TRBJ2-1; no definite D call. V lost 4 bases and J 12 bases, leaving 13 bases between the germline ends. Germline CDR1 reads MGHRA; CDR2 reads YSYEKL. The CDR3 loop spans 12 amino acids. The CDR3 bases are TGCGCCAGCAGCCTCACTCGGATTGGGCAGTTCTTC. This sequence encodes CASSLTRIGQFF.

The chain links TRBV4-3 to TRBJ2-7, with 8 positions matching TRBD1. The CDR3 consists of 16 residues. The V gene end was trimmed by 3 bases and the J gene end by 0 bases; junction bases not matched to a gene: 7. CDR1 LGHNA and CDR2 YSLEER come from the germline V gene. For the CDR3, the DNA is TGCGCCAGCAGCCACGAACAGGGGGGTGGCTCCTACGAGCAGTACTTC. It specifies CASSHEQGGGSYEQYF.

The rearrangement links TRBV11-2 to TRBJ2-1; D not certain. This CDR3 spans 15 amino acids. Germline assignment: CDR1 SGHAT and CDR2 FQNNGV. V was clipped by 5 bases and J by 0 bases, with 11 bases between them. The CDR3 is CASSTDPSSYNEQFF. For the CDR3, the DNA is TGTGCCAGCAGCACGGACCCGAGCTCCTACAATGAGCAGTTCTTC.

J is TRBJ2-7 and V is TRBV29-1; perhaps D is TRBD1 or TRBD2 (5 bases each). V was clipped by 4 bases and J by 2 bases, with 12 bases between them. Looked up from germline, CDR1 is SQVTM and CDR2 is ANQGSEA. This CDR3 is built from 13 residues. The CDR3 region has the DNA TGCAGCGTTGTTCCGGGGCTAACCTACGAGCAGTACTTC. Its protein product is CSVVPGLTYEQYF.

This chain connects TRBV20-1 to TRBJ2-1; 12 nucleotides agree with TRBD2. The CDR3 covers 15 residues. V trimming: 0 bases; J trimming: 6 bases; junction bases outside the gene matches: 3. Germline values: CDR1 DFQATT, CDR2 SNEGSKA (reference sequence). The CDR3 sequence is CSARDGTSGFNEQFF. The CDR3 DNA reads TGCAGTGCTAGAGATGGGACTAGCGGGTTCAATGAGCAGTTCTTC.

V and J are TRBV7-2 and TRBJ2-5; TRBD2 might be the D (5 bases). Trimming removed 1 base from V and 1 base from J, with 13 bases in between. Germline V gives CDR1 SGHTA, CDR2 FQGNSA. This CDR3 has 16 amino acids. In DNA, the CDR3 is TGTGCCAGCAGCTTAGTGGGATTTAGCGTCCAAGAGACCCAGTACTTC. This translates into CASSLVGFSVQETQYF.

V and J are TRBV20-1 and TRBJ2-7, with D hard to call. V shed 8 bases and J shed 0 bases, with 14 bases lying between them. CDR3 length: 13 residues. Germline CDR1 DFQATT, CDR2 SNEGSKA (reference sequence). The CDR3 DNA is TGCAGTACTGCCCGGGCCAACTCCTACGAGCAGTACTTC. Protein product: CSTARANSYEQYF.